The clone carrying this T cell receptor (beta chain) was seen at least ten times. The lymph nodes were axillary draining lymph nodes from breast cancer patients. The sample comes from a study of breast tumors, draining lymph nodes, adjacent tissues. MiXCR, run by TCRdb on the multiplex PCR reads, gives a single entry per CDR3 protein. The sample includes some 100,000 distinct CDR3 sequences, around 21% seen only once; the top ten take roughly 1.3%. The CDR3 contains 13 residues. Trimming took off 3 bases at V and 4 bases at J, with 10 bases between the two ends. The germline CDR1 and CDR2 sequences are DFQATT and SNEGSKA (reference sequence).

The sequenced material came from axillary lymph node tissue. This TCR was sampled from a female donor with breast cancer. Some clones in this sample may be carry-over from other donors' samples. The rearrangement links TRBV20-1 to TRBJ2-1, with D unclear. CDR3 in amino acids: CSASSYGYNEQFF. CDR3 in DNA: TGCAGTGCTAGTTCTTACGGTTACAATGAGCAGTTCTTC.